This T cell receptor beta chain appears in the sequencing data of a study of CD8 T cells in ankylosing spondylitis. Each CDR3 protein is one row after TCRdb ran MiXCR on the 5' RACE reads. The data contain roughly 190,000 distinct CDR3 sequences, about 13% of them singletons. Trimming cost V 11 bases and J 5 bases, with 10 bases left between them. The CDR3 totals 11 residues. CDR1 is ENHRY, CDR2 SYGVKD, per germline. Study-wide results and caveats: Earlier literature documents some of the motif variants in reactive arthritis synovial fluid and blood. In ankylosing spondylitis blood, a motif of seven to nine highly homologous TCR beta variants appeared characteristic.

This clonotype was recorded many times. Its antigen is not known. Sample: blood, either unsorted or a sorted T cell fraction (not recorded which). The receptor's source is a male donor with ankylosing spondylitis or in good health (not recorded which). The V call is TRBV10-3, the J call TRBJ2-1; a weak D match, TRBD1 (5 bases). CDR3 region: CASQGDNEQFF. The DNA of the CDR3 is TGTGCCTCGCAAGGGGACAATGAGCAGTTCTTC.